What follows are 22 T cell receptor beta chains derived from one specimen sequenced in a study of OX40 agonist ivuxolimab in advanced cancers. The library was generated by the immunoSEQ multiplex PCR assay. The immuneACCESS repertoire file appears here via TCRdb, limited to in-frame rearrangements. These files lack a portion of the clones; in checked studies, under half of the deficit traces to unresolved V genes, and the cause of the others is not known. The sample table shows 23,000 or so clones, and around four fifths are seen once. More than 1.3% of the sample goes to the ten largest clones. The sequences come from CD4+ or CD8+ T cells sorted from blood, collected in a trial of the OX40 agonist ivuxolimab. These receptors were taken from an adult with an advanced solid tumor such as melanoma, head and neck, liver or kidney cancer.

The J gene is TRBJ1-1, the V gene TRBV7-8, with D maybe TRBD1 (6 bases). The CDR3 contains 12 residues. Germline CDR1 reads SGHVS; CDR2 reads FQNEAQ. V gave up 5 bases and J gave up 14 bases, with 18 bases separating them. CDR3 loop: CASSPRTDRTFF. The CDR3 DNA reads as TGTGCCAGCAGCCCACGGACAGACCGCACCTTCTTT.

V usage is TRBV12-5 and J usage is TRBJ2-3; 7 bases line up with TRBD1. V trimming: 1 base; J trimming: 4 bases; junction bases outside the gene matches: 8. CDR1 LGHNT and CDR2 FRNRAP come from the germline V gene. The CDR3 is 16 amino acids. The CDR3 nucleotides read TGTGCTAGTGGTTTGGAAACAGGGGACGGGGCAGATACGCAGTATTTT. Translated, it gives CASGLETGDGADTQYF. Full variable domain (remainder filled in from reference TRBV12-5 and TRBJ2-3): DARVTQTPRHKVTEMGQEVTMRCQPILGHNTVFWYRQTMMQGLELLAYFRNRAPLDDSGMPKDRFSAEMPDATLATLKIQPSEPRDSAVYFCASGLETGDGADTQYFGPGTRLTVL.

The chain has TRBV4-3 and TRBJ1-4, with D uncertain. Trimming stripped 5 bases from V and 7 bases from J, with 14 bases between. CDR1 and CDR2 from the germline V gene are LGHNA and YSLEER. The CDR3 consists of 14 residues. The CDR3 DNA follows: TGCGCCAGCAGCTTTCGCCGAGAGGTTGAAAAACTGTTTTTT. Its protein is CASSFRREVEKLFF.

As regards this clone: Other DNA sequences from this sample encode an identical CDR3 as well. The chain carries TRBV6-1 and TRBJ1-4; D gene uncertain. There are 12 residues in the CDR3. Germline CDR1 MNHNS, CDR2 SASEGT. Trimming cost V 2 bases and J 8 bases, with 6 bases left between them. CDR3 DNA: TGTGCCAGCAGTGAATCGGGGGAAAAACTGTTTTTT. Translation: CASSESGEKLFF.

The chain uses TRBV9 and TRBJ2-3, with D possibly TRBD2 on 5 matching bases. Trimming stripped 0 bases from V and 4 bases from J, with 6 bases between. From germline, CDR1 is SGDLS and CDR2 YYNGEE. There are 13 residues in the CDR3. The CDR3: CASSVASPDTQYF. CDR3 nucleotides: TGTGCCAGCAGCGTAGCTAGCCCAGATACGCAGTATTTT.

The chain has TRBV6-1 and TRBJ2-7; unclear D gene. Germline V gene data show CDR1 as MNHNS and CDR2 as SASEGT. V was cut by 0 bases and J by 3 bases, with 9 bases left in between. This CDR3 comprises 14 residues. The CDR3 DNA reads TGTGCCAGCAGTGAAGCTCCCCGCCTCTACGAGCAGTACTTC. Translated: CASSEAPRLYEQYF.

The gene calls are TRBV5-6 and TRBJ1-5; no clear D. Germline V CDR1 and CDR2: SGHDT, YYEEEE. V gave up 1 base and J gave up 3 bases, with 8 bases separating them. This CDR3 comprises 14 residues. The CDR3 nucleotides are TGTGCCAGCAGCTTGTGGCAGCTCAATCAGCCCCAGCATTTT. Encoded protein: CASSLWQLNQPQHF.

V is TRBV7-9 and J is TRBJ2-5, with D uncertain. The germline V and J ends were trimmed by 5 bases and 1 base, with 14 bases remaining between them. The CDR3 is made up of 15 amino acids. In germline, CDR1 is SEHNR, CDR2 FQNEAQ (reference sequence). CDR3 coding DNA: TGTGCCAGCAGCGCCCCGGCGACGCTCCAAGAGACCCAGTACTTC. Amino acids: CASSAPATLQETQYF.

The chain links TRBV7-9 to TRBJ1-1, with a possible D match to TRBD1 (6 bases). The CDR3 contains 13 residues. The V gene lost 4 bases and the J gene lost 7 bases, with 13 bases spanning the gap. Germline CDR1 is SEHNR and CDR2 is FQNEAQ (reference sequence). CDR3 loop: CASSSFQGLEAFF. CDR3 bases: TGTGCCAGCAGCTCGTTCCAGGGGCTTGAAGCTTTCTTT.

This chain uses TRBV18 with TRBJ1-2, with D uncertain. Germline V CDR1 and CDR2: KGHSH, LQKENI. V was pared by 5 bases and J by 4 bases, with 11 bases between. The CDR3 has 13 amino acids. CDR3 residues: CASSNGESYGYTF. The CDR3 DNA follows: TGTGCCAGCTCAAATGGGGAGTCCTATGGCTACACCTTC. The full variable domain, completed using reference TRBV18 and TRBJ1-2, is NAGVMQNPRHLVRRRGQEARLRCSPMKGHSHVYWYRQLPEEGLKFMVYLQKENIIDESGMPKERFSAEFPKEGPSILRIQQVVRGDSAAYFCASSNGESYGYTFGSGTRLTVV.

This clone was observed a handful of times. This chain joins TRBV6-1 and TRBJ2-7; 8 bases line up with TRBD1. With V trimmed by 9 bases and J by 2 bases, 9 bases remained unmatched. CDR1 and CDR2 from the germline V gene are MNHNS and SASEGT. This CDR3 has 14 residues. The CDR3 is CASYSGQGTYEQYF. CDR3 bases: TGTGCCAGTTACTCCGGACAGGGCACCTACGAGCAGTACTTC.

V is TRBV4-2 and J is TRBJ1-2; D uncertain. Per germline, CDR1 LGHNA and CDR2 YNFKEQ. The CDR3 covers 13 residues. Trimming removed 0 bases from V and 3 bases from J, with 5 bases in between. In nucleotides, the CDR3 is TGTGCCAGCAGCCAAGACATATACTATGGCTACACCTTC. It encodes CASSQDIYYGYTF.

This chain uses TRBV30 with TRBJ1-4; tentative D call: TRBD1 (5 bases). This CDR3 region has 16 residues. Germline V gene data show CDR1 as GTSNPN and CDR2 as SVGIG (reference sequence). V was trimmed by 2 bases and J by 2 bases, leaving 15 bases between them. The CDR3 sequence is CAWSWGRGGTNEKLFF. DNA for the CDR3: TGTGCCTGGAGTTGGGGGAGGGGAGGGACTAATGAAAAACTGTTTTTT.

This sequence joins TRBV28 and TRBJ1-2, with D possibly being TRBD1 (5 bases). The germline V and J ends were trimmed by 6 bases and 2 bases, with 16 bases remaining between them. The germline CDR1 and CDR2 sequences are MDHEN and SYDVKM. The CDR3 contains 15 residues. The CDR3 is CASRGPPGVNYGYTF. DNA for the CDR3: TGTGCCAGCAGGGGACCGCCTGGGGTGAACTATGGCTACACCTTC.

The genes are TRBV25-1 and TRBJ2-1; 10 nucleotides agree with TRBD2. CDR1 and CDR2 (germline): MGHDK, SYGVNS. V lost 3 bases, J lost 11 bases, and 13 bases stayed unmatched. The CDR3 has 16 residues. The CDR3 bases are TGTGCCAGCAGTGACCGAAAGCGGGGGGGCGGAATAAAGCAGTTCTTC. Translated: CASSDRKRGGGIKQFF.

This clone was counted a few times. Other DNA sequences from this sample encode an identical CDR3 as well. The chain combines TRBV6-1 with TRBJ2-3; D possibly corresponds to TRBD1 (5 bases). The V gene's germline CDR1 is MNHNS and CDR2 SASEGT. The CDR3 covers 14 residues. With 0 bases removed from V and 6 bases from J, the gap between germline ends came to 10 bases. CDR3 in DNA: TGTGCCAGCAGTGAAGCGAACAGGTGGGATACGCAGTATTTT. Residues: CASSEANRWDTQYF.

This clone is a singleton in its sample. The chain uses TRBV9 and TRBJ2-7; no clear D gene. The CDR3 loop spans 13 amino acids. The V gene's germline CDR1 is SGDLS and CDR2 YYNGEE. Trimming cost V 0 bases and J 7 bases, with 11 bases left between them. The CDR3 sequence: CASSVELVGEQYF. CDR3 DNA: TGTGCCAGCAGCGTAGAGCTCGTTGGGGAGCAGTACTTC.

V usage is TRBV9 and J usage is TRBJ2-3, with 7 bases aligning to TRBD1. V lost 3 bases and J lost 6; bases outside the gene matches: 4. Germline CDR1 SGDLS, CDR2 YYNGEE. The CDR3 loop spans 13 amino acids. The CDR3 DNA is TGTGCCAGCAGCGACGTACAGGGGGATACGCAGTATTTT. It yields the protein CASSDVQGDTQYF.

The chain joins TRBV2 to TRBJ1-1, with D maybe TRBD1 (5 bases). Looked up from germline, CDR1 is SNHLY and CDR2 is FYNNEI. The CDR3 is 14 amino acids. V shed 2 bases and J shed 2 bases, with 9 bases lying between them. Here the CDR3 reads CASSEQGINTEAFF. CDR3 sequence (DNA): TGTGCCAGCAGTGAACAGGGCATAAACACTGAAGCTTTCTTT. The full variable domain, its missing parts supplied by reference TRBV2 and TRBJ1-1, is EPEVTQTPSHQVTQMGQEVILRCVPISNHLYFYWYRQILGQKVEFLVSFYNNEISEKSEIFDDQFSVERPDGSNFTLKIRSTKLEDSAMYFCASSEQGINTEAFFGQGTRLTVV.

The rearrangement links TRBV7-2 to TRBJ2-5; TRBD2 is a possible D gene (7 bases). The CDR3 runs to 14 residues. V was pared by 5 bases and J by 3 bases, with 13 bases between. Germline CDR1 SGHTA, CDR2 FQGNSA. CDR3 protein: CASSQGGGKETQYF. CDR3 coding DNA: TGTGCCAGCAGCCAAGGGGGGGGTAAAGAGACCCAGTACTTC.

This clone was counted a single time. The chain employs TRBV7-2 and TRBJ2-2, with 7 bases lining up with TRBD1. The CDR3 has 15 amino acids. Trimming removed 5 bases from V and 6 bases from J; junction bases left unmatched: 9. In germline, CDR1 is SGHTA, CDR2 FQGNSA. The CDR3 is CASSPRQGYSGELFF. CDR3 DNA sequence: TGTGCCAGCAGCCCCCGACAGGGTTATTCCGGGGAGCTGTTTTTT. The full variable domain, its missing parts supplied by reference TRBV7-2 and TRBJ2-2, is GAGVSQSPSNKVTEKGKDVELRCDPISGHTALYWYRQSLGQGLEFLIYFQGNSAPDKSGLPSDRFSAERTGGSVSTLTIQRTQQEDSAVYLCASSPRQGYSGELFFGEGSRLTVL.

The chain carries TRBV18 and TRBJ1-6; 9 bases match TRBD1. Germline loops: CDR1 KGHSH, CDR2 LQKENI. Losses at the gene ends were 6 bases for V and 10 bases for J; bases not matched to a gene: 7. The CDR3 is 14 residues long. The chain's CDR3 is CASSPGQGSSPLHF. The CDR3 nucleotides are TGTGCCAGCTCTCCGGGACAGGGAAGCTCACCCCTCCACTTT.